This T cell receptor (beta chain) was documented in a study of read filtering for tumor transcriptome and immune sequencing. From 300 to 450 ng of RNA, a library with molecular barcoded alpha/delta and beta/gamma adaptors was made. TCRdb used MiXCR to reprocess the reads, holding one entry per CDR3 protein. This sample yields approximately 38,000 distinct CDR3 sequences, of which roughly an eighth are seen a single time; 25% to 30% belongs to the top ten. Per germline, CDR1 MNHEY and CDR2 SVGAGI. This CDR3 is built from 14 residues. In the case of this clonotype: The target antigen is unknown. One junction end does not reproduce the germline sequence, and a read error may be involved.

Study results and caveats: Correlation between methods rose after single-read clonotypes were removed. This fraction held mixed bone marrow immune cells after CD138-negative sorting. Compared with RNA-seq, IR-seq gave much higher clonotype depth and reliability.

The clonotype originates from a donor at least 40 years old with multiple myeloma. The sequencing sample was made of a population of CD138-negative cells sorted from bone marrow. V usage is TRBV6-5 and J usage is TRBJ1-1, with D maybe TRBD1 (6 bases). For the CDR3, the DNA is TGTGCCAGCAGCTTAGGGGGGGGAAACACTGGAGCTTTCTTT. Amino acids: CASSLGGGNTGAFF.